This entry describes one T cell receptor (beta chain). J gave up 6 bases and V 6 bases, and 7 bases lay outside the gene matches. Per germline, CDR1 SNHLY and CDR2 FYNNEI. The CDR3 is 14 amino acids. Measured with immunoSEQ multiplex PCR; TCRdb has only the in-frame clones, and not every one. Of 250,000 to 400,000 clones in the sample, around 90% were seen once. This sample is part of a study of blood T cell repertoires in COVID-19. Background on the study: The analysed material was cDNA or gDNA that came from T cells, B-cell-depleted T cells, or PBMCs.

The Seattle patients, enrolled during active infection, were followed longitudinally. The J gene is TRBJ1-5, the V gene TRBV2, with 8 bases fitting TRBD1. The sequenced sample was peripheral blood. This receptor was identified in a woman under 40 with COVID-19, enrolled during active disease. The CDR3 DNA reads TGTGCCAGCAGAGCCGACAGGGGAGGTCAGCCCCAGCATTTT. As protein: CASRADRGGQPQHF.